This TCR beta chain is drawn from a study of neurological immune-mediated disorders. Overall study context: In a group of some 35 multiple sclerosis patients, approximately 30 had the relapsing-remitting type and 3 had the secondary progressive type.

The V segment lost 3 bases and the J segment 4 bases; nucleotides outside the gene matches: 8. CDR3 length: 15 residues. CDR1 is SGHTA and CDR2 is FQGNSA in the germline V gene. This clonotype appeared many times. Its antigen is unknown. cDNA was made by 5'RACE with 10-nucleotide random UMIs. From 15-18 subjects, over 180 million TCR-beta sequences were obtained in each sequencing run. MiXCR, applied by TCRdb to the 5' RACE reads, yields one record per CDR3 protein. The profile shows about 82,000 distinct CDR3 sequences, about 2.5% of them singletons. Study-wide points: None of the CDR3 amino acid sequences found in expanded clones was shared across subjects. This suggests that the TCR-beta repertoires were private in all groups.

V usage is TRBV7-2 and J usage is TRBJ2-7; 8 positions match TRBD2. What was sequenced was PBMCs. The clonotype originates from a woman in her twenties or thirties with multiple sclerosis. The CDR3 region is CASSFSAGVGYEQYF. In nucleotides, the CDR3 is TGTGCCAGCAGCTTCTCAGCGGGAGTTGGTTACGAGCAGTACTTC.